The 9 T cell receptor beta chains reported below all come from one sample, sequenced in a study of PD-1 blockade in classical Hodgkin lymphoma (dated by TCRdb to the early 2020s). Reading the label with the study, this specimen's time point is: cycle 2 day 1 (C2D1) of nivolumab. Every trial patient had relapsed after autologous stem cell transplantation, and cohorts A, B and C differed in prior brentuximab vedotin exposure. Libraries were prepared through the immunoSEQ multiplex PCR assay. What TCRdb holds here is the immuneACCESS table cut down to in-frame rearrangements. Part of the clones is not present; checked against another copy, under half of the missing clones reflect an unresolved V gene, and the others are unexplained. The table for this sample lists some 90,000 clones; approximately 91% of them were counted only once. The ten biggest clones cover about 2.6% of the sample. The sequences come from peripheral blood mononuclear cells (PBMCs), collected before the second cycle of nivolumab. The receptors originated from a human donor with classical Hodgkin lymphoma.

The chain is built from TRBV4-2 and TRBJ2-1; 7 bases match TRBD1. The CDR3 contains 21 residues. V shed 2 bases, J shed 4 bases, and the junction held 23 bases outside the gene matches. CDR1 is LGHNA and CDR2 is YNFKEQ in the germline V gene. The CDR3 nucleotides read TGTGCCAGCAGCCAACCCGACCCCTTTGAACAGGGGCTCGGATGGTACAATGAGCAGTTCTTC. This codes for CASSQPDPFEQGLGWYNEQFF.

The rearrangement links TRBV4-1 to TRBJ2-1; possibly TRBD2 for D (6 bases). Per germline, CDR1 MGHRA and CDR2 YSYEKL. CDR3 length equals 16 residues. The ends were cut back, 1 base at V and 0 bases at J, with 10 bases in the middle. The CDR3, as DNA: TGCGCCAGCAGCCAAGTTAGCGGAGTCTCCTACAATGAGCAGTTCTTC. Amino acids: CASSQVSGVSYNEQFF.

The chain couples TRBV25-1 to TRBJ2-1; 11 bases fit TRBD2. The CDR3 runs 15 residues. From germline, CDR1 is MGHDK and CDR2 SYGVNS. Losses at the gene ends were 9 bases for V and 1 base for J; bases not matched to a gene: 5. The CDR3 is CASKPSGRSYNEQFF. Written as DNA, the CDR3 is TGTGCCAGTAAACCTAGCGGGAGGTCCTACAATGAGCAGTTCTTC. Looking up the rest from reference TRBV25-1 and TRBJ2-1 gives the full variable domain: EADIYQTPRYLVIGTGKKITLECSQTMGHDKMYWYQQDPGMELHLIHYSYGVNSTEKGDLSSESTVSRIRTEHFPLTLESARPSHTSQYLCASKPSGRSYNEQFFGPGTRLTVL.

The chain is built from TRBV11-1 and TRBJ2-3; D not resolved. V lost 5 bases and J lost 6, with 12 bases in between. This CDR3 contains 13 residues. CDR1 and CDR2 from the germline V gene are SGHAT and FQDESV (reference sequence). DNA of the CDR3: TGTGCCAGCAGCCCCCTGGGGTGGGATACGCAGTATTTT. It translates to CASSPLGWDTQYF. The whole variable domain, filled in from reference TRBV11-1 and TRBJ2-3, reads EAEVAQSPRYKITEKSQAVAFWCDPISGHATLYWYRQILGQGPELLVQFQDESVVDDSQLPKDRFSAERLKGVDSTLKIQPAELGDSAMYLCASSPLGWDTQYFGPGTRLTVL.

The rearrangement joins TRBV5-6 to TRBJ2-1; 7 nucleotides line up with TRBD2. This CDR3 is built from 15 residues. The trim removed 0 bases at V and 2 bases at J, leaving 2 bases unmatched. From germline, CDR1 is SGHDT and CDR2 YYEEEE. CDR3 sequence: CASSLERGPYNEQFF. DNA of the CDR3: TGTGCCAGCAGCTTGGAGCGGGGCCCCTACAATGAGCAGTTCTTC.

V usage is TRBV28 and J usage is TRBJ2-7; D is undetermined. V dropped 7 bases and J dropped 1 base, with 11 bases sitting between them. From germline, CDR1 is MDHEN and CDR2 SYDVKM. CDR3 length equals 13 residues. The CDR3 DNA reads TGTGCCAGCAACTCTGACCTGTCCTACGAGCAGTACTTC. Protein product: CASNSDLSYEQYF.

The genes are TRBV5-1 and TRBJ1-1, with D possibly TRBD1 on 6 matching bases. Germline V lookup: CDR1 SGHRS, CDR2 YFSETQ. CDR3 length: 17 amino acids. Trimming left V 3 bases short and J 0 bases short, with 18 bases between. Here the CDR3 DNA reads TGCGCCAGCAGCTCAGCCCTTCTTACAGGGTTGAACACTGAAGCTTTCTTT. This gives the protein CASSSALLTGLNTEAFF.

The genes are TRBV6-6 and TRBJ1-1; 11 bases align to TRBD1. Germline CDR1 is MNHNY and CDR2 is SVGAGI (reference sequence). The CDR3 spans 14 residues. Unmatched junction bases numbered 0, after V lost 2 bases and J lost 4 bases. CDR3 sequence reads: CASSYGTGGTEAFF. The CDR3 bases are TGTGCCAGCAGTTACGGGACAGGGGGCACTGAAGCTTTCTTT.

The rearrangement links TRBV18 to TRBJ2-7; TRBD2 might be the D (5 bases). The ends were cut back, 1 base at V and 0 bases at J, with 13 bases in the middle. Germline CDR1 reads KGHSH; CDR2 reads LQKENI. The CDR3 is 16 residues long. The CDR3 is CASSPLVGLSSYEQYF. CDR3 bases: TGTGCCAGCTCACCACTCGTAGGACTGAGCTCCTACGAGCAGTACTTC.